This TCR beta chain was obtained from a study of T-cell memory formation after mild COVID-19. The CDR3 contains 15 residues. V was cut by 0 bases and J by 4 bases, with 10 bases left in between. Germline V lookup: CDR1 SGHRS, CDR2 YFSETQ. One entry per CDR3 protein, called by TCRdb with MiXCR from the 5' RACE reads. The sample holds about 38,000 distinct CDR3 sequences, about an eighth seen once. Sequenced input: PBMCs or a T cell subset sorted from them (not recorded which). The TCR was taken from a young man who had mild COVID-19 (a few samples of this study predate the infection). Cell type and time point are not known. The rearrangement uses TRBV5-1 and TRBJ2-2; D may be TRBD1 (6 bases). CDR3 sequence reads: CASSLDRVITGELFF. The CDR3 nucleotides read TGCGCCAGCAGCTTGGACAGGGTTATCACCGGGGAGCTGTTTTTT.